This T cell receptor beta chain was identified during a study of blood T cell repertoires in COVID-19. Repertoires were generated with immunoSEQ multiplex PCR, while TCRdb's copy carries only in-frame clones and drops some. The profile shows about 220,000 clones, 90% of them singletons. This clonotype was sampled from a man under 40 who had been exposed to COVID-19. The sample was PBMCs or T cells enriched from blood (not recorded which).

The CDR3 DNA reads TGTGCCAGTAGTACCACTTCAGGGGGGTTTGCTTTGGACAATGAGCAGTTCTTC. Translation: CASSTTSGGFALDNEQFF. The chain is built from TRBV19 and TRBJ2-1; TRBD1 is a possible D gene (7 bases). The CDR3 has 18 residues. Germline lookup yields CDR1 LNHDA and CDR2 SQIVND (reference sequence). The V end lost 4 bases, the J end lost 5 bases, and 24 bases lay between the germline ends.